This TCR beta chain is drawn from a study of blood T cell repertoires in COVID-19. The wider study: Samples of COVID-19 (acute and convalescent) were obtained from the United States, Italy and Spain.

Assay: immunoSEQ multiplex PCR; the TCRdb copy retains only in-frame clones and omits some. Among some 190,000 clones listed, about four fifths were seen once. V lost 7 bases to trimming and J lost 4 bases; unmatched junction nucleotides: 5. The CDR3 sequence is 14 residues long. CDR1 is SGDLS and CDR2 is YYNGEE in the germline V gene. The sequence was collected from a woman of 80 years or more with COVID-19, enrolled during active disease. The specimen was peripheral blood. This rearrangement joins TRBV9 to TRBJ2-3; 11 bases match TRBD2. The CDR3 spells CASGLAGGADTQYF. The CDR3 DNA sequence: TGTGCCAGCGGCCTAGCGGGAGGCGCAGATACGCAGTATTTT.